These 29 T cell receptor beta chains were sequenced from one sample in a study of blood T cells in healthy people across ages. A second PCR of 7 to 11 cycles used a sample-barcoded 5' primer and a J-beta primer mix. TCRdb itself ran the 5' RACE reads through MiXCR, one entry per CDR3 protein. This sample has roughly 1.9 million distinct CDR3 sequences, with 39% found just once. Material for sequencing was blood. Receptor source: a human donor in good health.

This clonotype has more than one count but fewer than ten. The J gene is TRBJ1-4, the V gene TRBV20-1; D is ambiguous. Germline CDR1 is DFQATT and CDR2 is SNEGSKA (reference sequence). The CDR3 covers 13 residues. V lost 4 bases to trimming and J lost 1 base, with 7 bases between them. This CDR3 reads CSATAGTNEKLFF. In nucleotides, the CDR3 is TGCAGTGCTACGGCGGGAACTAATGAAAAACTGTTTTTT.

The V gene is TRBV10-3, the J gene TRBJ2-1, with D tentatively TRBD1 (6 bases). The CDR3 length is 15 residues. With 7 bases removed from V and 8 bases from J, the gap between germline ends came to 21 bases. Germline-derived CDR1 and CDR2 are ENHRY and SYGVKD. CDR3 nucleotides: TGTGCCATCAACCCGGGACAAGTTGGGTGGGATGAGCAGTTCTTC. It encodes CAINPGQVGWDEQFF.

Of note for this clonotype: A read error may explain this, as a much larger clone is one base away. The rearrangement joins TRBV6-5 to TRBJ2-7, with D uncertain. The CDR3 totals 12 residues. The germline CDR1 and CDR2 sequences are MNHEY and SVGAGI. The V end lost 0 bases, the J end lost 7 bases, and 7 bases lay between the germline ends. As DNA, the CDR3 is TGTGCCAGCAGTTACTCTAACAATGAGCAGTACTTC. Protein product: CASSYSNNEQYF.

The chain couples TRBV20-1 to TRBJ2-5; 16 bases match TRBD2. This CDR3 comprises 16 residues. The V segment lost 3 bases and the J segment 5 bases; nucleotides outside the gene matches: 6. Germline CDR1 is DFQATT and CDR2 is SNEGSKA (reference sequence). CDR3 amino acids: CSARGTSGGGWETQYF. The CDR3 DNA reads TGCAGTGCTAGGGGGACTAGCGGGGGGGGCTGGGAGACCCAGTACTTC.

This chain joins TRBV28 and TRBJ2-3, with unresolved D. This CDR3 has 16 amino acids. The ends were cut back, 3 bases at V and 3 bases at J, with 16 bases in the middle. Germline-derived CDR1 and CDR2 are MDHEN and SYDVKM. CDR3 protein: CASSFSYARRTDTQYF. CDR3 nucleotide sequence: TGTGCCAGCAGTTTTTCGTATGCTCGTCGGACAGATACGCAGTATTTT.

Comments on this clonotype: The junction departs from germline at one end; a sequencing error may be responsible. The gene calls are TRBV20-1 and TRBJ2-7; perhaps D is TRBD1 or TRBD2 (6 bases each). There are 14 residues in the CDR3. Germline lookup yields CDR1 DFQATT and CDR2 SNEGSKA (reference sequence). The CDR3 coding sequence is TGTAGTGCTAGGGTTCCCGGGGGCGGGTACGAGCAGTACTTC. Its protein is CSARVPGGGYEQYF.

The chain is built from TRBV11-1 and TRBJ2-7, with D maybe TRBD1 (5 bases). The germline V and J ends were trimmed by 1 base and 0 bases, with 10 bases remaining between them. This CDR3 region has 15 residues. The germline gives CDR1 SGHAT, CDR2 FQDESV (reference sequence). CDR3 residues: CASSLGGPTSYEQYF. CDR3 coding DNA: TGTGCCAGCAGCTTAGGGGGCCCGACCTCCTACGAGCAGTACTTC.

The chain couples TRBV15 to TRBJ1-6, with 10 bases identical to TRBD1. This CDR3 has 16 residues. V lost 1 base and J lost 8; bases outside the gene matches: 5. Looked up from germline, CDR1 is LNHNV and CDR2 is YYDKDF (reference sequence). CDR3 bases: TGTGCCACCAGCAGAGTGTCGGGGACAGGGGATTCACCCCTCCACTTT. Its protein is CATSRVSGTGDSPLHF.

J is TRBJ2-5 and V is TRBV20-1; 7 nucleotides align to TRBD1. Germline-derived CDR1 and CDR2 are DFQATT and SNEGSKA (reference sequence). The CDR3 is made up of 13 amino acids. Trimming took 5 bases from V and 0 from J; bases not matched to a gene: 3. The CDR3 DNA follows: TGCAGTGCTCAGGACAGGAACCAAGAGACCCAGTACTTC. Its translation is CSAQDRNQETQYF.

The rearrangement links TRBV5-1 to TRBJ2-3, with D tentatively TRBD2 (6 bases). V lost 7 bases to trimming and J lost 3 bases, with 15 bases between them. Germline V gives CDR1 SGHRS, CDR2 YFSETQ. The CDR3 sequence is 14 residues long. The chain's CDR3 is CASGPTRATDTQYF. CDR3 bases: TGCGCCAGCGGCCCGACTAGAGCGACAGATACGCAGTATTTT.

This clonotype was recorded once. This rearrangement joins TRBV6-6 to TRBJ2-1; 7 positions agree with TRBD2. The assigned J gene may be wrong: the sequence end matches TRBJ2-7 better. CDR3 length: 11 amino acids. Germline V gene data show CDR1 as MNHNY and CDR2 as SVGAGI (reference sequence). The DNA for the CDR3 is TGTGCCAGCGGGGGGGGATCTGAGCAGTACTTC. The encoded protein is CASGGGSEQYF.

This clonotype appeared many times. V usage is TRBV20-1 and J usage is TRBJ2-5, with a tentative D call TRBD2 (6 bases). V was trimmed by 1 base and J by 4 bases, leaving 10 bases between them. Germline lookup yields CDR1 DFQATT and CDR2 SNEGSKA (reference sequence). The CDR3 is 13 amino acids. CDR3 coding DNA: TGCAGTGCTAGAGGTCAGGGAGGAGAGACCCAGTACTTC. Translation gives CSARGQGGETQYF.

This clonotype was detected a few times. Compared with germline, one end of the junction differs, possibly owing to a read error. The J gene is TRBJ2-1, the V gene TRBV27; 7 positions agree with TRBD1. The CDR3 is 16 amino acids. Germline assignment: CDR1 MNHEY and CDR2 SMNVEV (reference sequence). The CDR3 DNA sequence: TGTGCCAGCAGTTTAAGAGGGGACAGCTACTACCATGAGCAGTTCTTC. Translation: CASSLRGDSYYHEQFF.

There are a few counts of this clonotype. V is TRBV9 and J is TRBJ2-1, with 13 nucleotides matching TRBD2. Germline trimming cut 3 bases from V and 10 bases from J; bases unmatched to any gene: 13. CDR3 length: 17 residues. Germline V gives CDR1 SGDLS, CDR2 YYNGEE. The CDR3 DNA reads TGTGCCAGCAGCGCTTCGACTAGCGGGGGGTCACAGGGCGAGCAGTTCTTC. Protein product: CASSASTSGGSQGEQFF.

This clonotype was counted between two and nine times. V gene TRBV20-1 combines with J gene TRBJ1-1; D is undetermined. Germline V gene data show CDR1 as DFQATT and CDR2 as SNEGSKA (reference sequence). This CDR3 spans 11 amino acids. V was clipped by 5 bases and J by 1 base, with 5 bases between them. The CDR3 sequence is CSAVRNTEAFF. The CDR3 bases are TGCAGTGCTGTTAGGAACACTGAAGCTTTCTTT.

This clonotype showed up many times. The chain has TRBV6-1 and TRBJ2-3; 7 positions agree with TRBD2. The germline V gene has CDR1 MNHNS and CDR2 SASEGT. The CDR3 loop spans 15 amino acids. V lost 2 bases to trimming and J lost 3 bases; unmatched junction nucleotides: 5. The CDR3 nucleotides are TGTGCCAGCAGTGAAACCAGCGGGGCGACAGATACGCAGTATTTT. Amino acid sequence: CASSETSGATDTQYF.

The chain uses TRBV29-1 and TRBJ2-1, with TRBD2 identical over 12 bases. This CDR3 has 17 amino acids. Germline loops: CDR1 SQVTM, CDR2 ANQGSEA. Trimming at V came to 2 bases and at J to 2 bases, leaving 7 bases not matched to a gene. This CDR3 reads CSVESLAGGPTYNEQFF. The CDR3 bases are TGCAGCGTTGAATCCCTAGCGGGGGGGCCGACCTACAATGAGCAGTTCTTC.

This clonotype appeared a few times. The chain is built from TRBV2 and TRBJ2-5; TRBD2 is a possible D gene (5 bases). The CDR3 has 14 amino acids. The V end lost 6 bases, the J end lost 1 base, and 12 bases lay between the germline ends. CDR1 and CDR2 from the germline V gene are SNHLY and FYNNEI. CDR3 nucleotides: TGTGCCAGCAGATTAGGGAGTCTCCAAGAGACCCAGTACTTC. It is translated as CASRLGSLQETQYF.

This clonotype was picked up a small number of times. The CDR3 region has the DNA TGTGCCAGCAGTTTAATTAGGGACAGCACAGATACGCAGTATTTT. It is translated as CASSLIRDSTDTQYF. The chain uses TRBV12-3 or TRBV12-4 and TRBJ2-3; the D gene could be TRBD1 or TRBD2 (5 bases each). V was shortened by 2 bases and J by 0 bases, with 9 bases between the two germline ends. The CDR3 extends over 15 amino acids.

On this clonotype itself: A much larger clone sits a single nucleotide away, making a read error possible. The chain uses TRBV29-1 and TRBJ2-7; possibly TRBD1 for D (6 bases). Germline CDR1 is SQVTM and CDR2 is ANQGSEA. The CDR3 consists of 12 residues. The V and J ends lost 7 bases and 6 bases respectively, with 16 bases between them. CDR3 in amino acids: CSGQGTGFEQYF. The CDR3 bases are TGCAGCGGCCAGGGAACAGGGTTCGAGCAGTACTTC.

This clonotype was counted between two and nine times. The chain carries TRBV3-1 and TRBJ2-1; D remains ambiguous. CDR1 is LGHDT, CDR2 YNNKEL, per germline (reference sequence). This CDR3 is built from 13 residues. Deletions cut 7 bases from V and 2 bases from J, with 9 bases between. The CDR3 is CASNQAPYNEQFF. The DNA for the CDR3 is TGTGCCAGCAACCAGGCGCCCTACAATGAGCAGTTCTTC.

As for this clonotype: Mismatch with germline at one junction end may stem from a read error. V is TRBV14 and J is TRBJ1-2; possibly TRBD1 for D (5 bases). The germline gives CDR1 SGHDN, CDR2 FVKESK. The CDR3 totals 15 residues. The CDR3 region has the DNA TGCGCCAGCAGCCAAGAACGGGGAGCTCCAGGGGGCTACACCTTC. It yields the protein CASSQERGAPGGYTF.

V gene TRBV27 combines with J gene TRBJ2-4; 8 positions agree with TRBD1. The end of the DNA fits TRBJ2-7 better, so the J call may be wrong. Germline CDR1 reads MNHEY; CDR2 reads SMNVEV (reference sequence). This CDR3 has 17 amino acids. Written as DNA, the CDR3 is TGTGCCAGCAGTTTAACCGGACAGGGTCTATCAGTCTACGAGCAGTACTTC. This codes for CASSLTGQGLSVYEQYF.

The gene calls are TRBV7-2 and TRBJ2-7; 11 bases match TRBD2. Germline-derived CDR1 and CDR2 are SGHTA and FQGNSA. V dropped 7 bases and J dropped 0; count of bases not matched to a gene: 8. The CDR3 sequence is 16 residues long. CDR3 region: CASNRLAGQSSYEQYF. CDR3 bases: TGTGCCAGCAACCGACTAGCGGGGCAGAGCTCCTACGAGCAGTACTTC.

This clonotype has just a few counts. The J gene is TRBJ2-5, the V gene TRBV15, with D perhaps assigned TRBD1 or TRBD2 (5 bases each). Germline CDR1 reads LNHNV; CDR2 reads YYDKDF (reference sequence). The V end was cut by 0 bases, the J end by 2 bases, with 10 bases between. The CDR3 runs 15 residues. The CDR3: CATSREGRQQETQYF. Written as DNA, the CDR3 is TGTGCCACCAGCAGAGAAGGGAGACAGCAAGAGACCCAGTACTTC. The full variable domain, completed using reference TRBV15 and TRBJ2-5, is DAMVIQNPRYQVTQFGKPVTLSCSQTLNHNVMYWYQQKSSQAPKLLFHYYDKDFNNEADTPDNFQSRRPNTSFCFLDIRSPGLGDTAMYLCATSREGRQQETQYFGPGTRLLVL.

CDR3 in amino acids: CASGEGALHF. The CDR3 nucleotides read TGCGCCAGCGGCGAGGGAGCCCTCCACTTT. The chain combines TRBV10-2 with TRBJ1-6; no reliable D call. The CDR3 runs to 10 residues. Germline V gene sequence: CDR1 WSHSY, CDR2 SAAADI. Trimming stripped 8 bases from V and 14 bases from J, with 10 bases between.

The chain has TRBV5-5 and TRBJ1-5; D not certain. The ends were cut back, 4 bases at V and 3 bases at J, with 11 bases in the middle. The CDR3 totals 14 residues. Germline V gene lookup returns CDR1 SGHKS and CDR2 YYEKEE (reference sequence). In DNA form, the CDR3 reads TGTGCCAGCAGCAGTCGGGCAGACAATCAGCCCCAGCATTTT. Its translation is CASSSRADNQPQHF.

This clonotype was seen a few times. The gene calls are TRBV15 and TRBJ2-1, with 11 bases that match TRBD2. V dropped 2 bases and J dropped 7; count of bases not matched to a gene: 7. The CDR3 contains 16 residues. Looked up from germline, CDR1 is LNHNV and CDR2 is YYDKDF (reference sequence). This CDR3 is CATSRPRASGGNEQFF. The DNA for the CDR3 is TGTGCCACCAGCAGACCCAGGGCTAGCGGGGGGAATGAGCAGTTCTTC.

The chain is built from TRBV7-2 and TRBJ1-2, with 9 bases that match TRBD1. Germline loops: CDR1 SGHTA, CDR2 FQGNSA. This CDR3 is built from 18 residues. J lost 4 bases, V lost 2 bases, and 14 bases had no gene match. The DNA for the CDR3 is TGTGCCAGCAGCTTACCCGGGACAGGGCTGGGAGTAAGCTATGGCTACACCTTC. The encoded protein is CASSLPGTGLGVSYGYTF.